These 16 T cell receptor beta chains came from one sample sequenced in a study of T cell responses to AZD1222 COVID-19 vaccine. The method was immunoSEQ multiplex PCR; TCRdb's version includes in-frame clones alone and lacks a portion of them. The table shows roughly 120,000 clones, with roughly 84% occurring only once. The sequenced sample was peripheral blood, obtained on day 0 of AZD1222 vaccination. The receptors originated from an adult in good health.

A note on this clone: Compared with germline, one end of the junction differs, possibly owing to a read error. The gene calls are TRBV18 and TRBJ2-3; maybe TRBD2 (7 bases). Germline V gives CDR1 KGHSH, CDR2 LQKENI. CDR3 length: 15 residues. The CDR3 reads CASPPGGFRTDTQYF. In DNA form, the CDR3 reads TGTGCCAGCCCACCGGGGGGCTTTCGCACAGATACGCAGTATTTT. Full variable domain (rest looked up from reference TRBV18 and TRBJ2-3): NAGVMQNPRHLVRRRGQEARLRCSPMKGHSHVYWYRQLPEEGLKFMVYLQKENIIDESGMPKERFSAEFPKEGPSILRIQQVVRGDSAAYFCASPPGGFRTDTQYFGPGTRLTVL.

The J gene is TRBJ2-3, the V gene TRBV5-1; D gene unclear. With 4 bases removed from V and 5 bases from J, the gap between germline ends came to 23 bases. Germline lookup yields CDR1 SGHRS and CDR2 YFSETQ. CDR3 length equals 17 residues. The CDR3 loop is CASSTSGTIGSLDTQYF. Here the CDR3 DNA reads TGCGCCAGCAGCACCTCGGGTACTATTGGGTCTCTAGATACGCAGTATTTT.

This chain links TRBV5-8 with TRBJ1-5; the D gene is possibly TRBD1 (5 bases). The CDR3 extends over 16 amino acids. CDR1 is SGHTS and CDR2 is YDEGEE in the germline V gene. V lost 3 bases and J 0 bases, leaving 13 bases between the germline ends. CDR3 sequence (DNA): TGTGCCAGCAGCTGGGTGGGGCTGAATAGCAATCAGCCCCAGCATTTT. Protein sequence: CASSWVGLNSNQPQHF.

The chain recombines TRBV5-1 with TRBJ2-3; 9 bases line up with TRBD1. Per germline, CDR1 SGHRS and CDR2 YFSETQ. The CDR3 has 16 amino acids. The V gene end was trimmed by 4 bases and the J gene end by 1 base; junction bases not matched to a gene: 7. The CDR3 reads CASSAQGAGGTDTQYF. As DNA, the CDR3 is TGCGCCAGCAGCGCACAGGGGGCAGGTGGCACAGATACGCAGTATTTT.

This rearrangement joins TRBV7-3 to TRBJ1-1; D unresolved. Germline CDR1 SGHTA, CDR2 FQGTGA. The CDR3 consists of 14 residues. With 5 bases removed from V and 5 bases from J, the gap between germline ends came to 15 bases. The CDR3 sequence is CASSTDGGGTEAFF. CDR3 bases: TGTGCCAGCAGCACCGACGGCGGAGGGACTGAAGCTTTCTTT.

This clone was observed a handful of times. The V and J genes are TRBV3-1 (or the pseudogene TRBV3-2) and TRBJ1-2; TRBD1 is a possible D gene (5 bases). The CDR3 runs to 15 residues. V lost 5 bases and J 6 bases, leaving 19 bases between the germline ends. CDR1 and CDR2 from the germline V gene are LGHDT and YNNKEL (reference sequence). The CDR3, as DNA: TGTGCCAGCAGCTTCCAATCGCAGGGTGCACATGGCTACACCTTC. Its translation: CASSFQSQGAHGYTF.

The chain recombines TRBV5-4 with TRBJ2-7; unclear D gene. The germline V gene has CDR1 SGHNT and CDR2 YYREEE (reference sequence). The CDR3 sequence is 14 residues long. Trimming shortened V by 4 bases and J by 3 bases, and 14 bases separated the two germline ends. DNA for the CDR3: TGTGCCAGCAGCCCGGACCATACGTACTACGAGCAGTACTTC. Encoded protein: CASSPDHTYYEQYF.

The chain couples TRBV19 to TRBJ2-2; D unresolved. Germline CDR1 reads LNHDA; CDR2 reads SQIVND (reference sequence). The CDR3 has 11 residues. The V gene lost 6 bases and the J gene lost 3 bases, with 2 bases spanning the gap. The CDR3 spells CASRDTGELFF. The CDR3 DNA reads as TGTGCCAGTAGAGACACCGGGGAGCTGTTTTTT.

This sequence joins TRBV18 and TRBJ1-2; no definite D call. V was trimmed by 2 bases and J by 5 bases, leaving 9 bases between them. Germline CDR1 KGHSH, CDR2 LQKENI. The CDR3 has 13 amino acids. The CDR3: CASSPGGWYGYTF. The CDR3 DNA follows: TGTGCCAGCTCACCAGGCGGGTGGTATGGCTACACCTTC.

The rearrangement joins TRBV6-2 or TRBV6-3 to TRBJ1-2; TRBD1 matches at 7 bases. The CDR3 runs to 12 residues. The junction had 1 base not matched to a gene; V was cut back by 4 bases and J by 5 bases. Germline CDR1 is MNHEY and CDR2 is SVGEGT. This chain's CDR3 is CASSSTGYGYTF. Written as DNA, the CDR3 is TGTGCCAGCAGTTCGACAGGGTATGGCTACACCTTC.

This rearrangement joins TRBV6-5 to TRBJ1-2; 9 positions match TRBD1. The V gene end was trimmed by 0 bases and the J gene end by 8 bases; junction bases not matched to a gene: 7. The CDR3 has 15 amino acids. Germline CDR1 is MNHEY and CDR2 is SVGAGI. CDR3 DNA sequence: TGTGCCAGCAGTTACTCCCTCGGGACAGGGTTAGGCTACACCTTC. Residues: CASSYSLGTGLGYTF.

This chain connects TRBV4-1 to TRBJ2-3; 10 bases agree with TRBD1. The CDR3 length is 13 residues. Germline V gene sequence: CDR1 MGHRA, CDR2 YSYEKL. V trimming: 4 bases; J trimming: 11 bases; junction bases outside the gene matches: 6. CDR3 amino acids: CASSLGGQGEQYF. The CDR3 nucleotides are TGCGCCAGCAGCCTAGGCGGACAGGGGGAGCAGTATTTT.

V gene TRBV27 combines with J gene TRBJ2-1; a weak D match, TRBD2 (6 bases). Germline CDR1 and CDR2: MNHEY and SMNVEV (reference sequence). V was cut by 5 bases and J by 4 bases, with 21 bases left in between. CDR3 length: 17 residues. The CDR3 DNA reads TGTGCCAGCAGTCCCCCCGGGAGTCGATTCCTTTACAATGAGCAGTTCTTC. This gives the protein CASSPPGSRFLYNEQFF.

As DNA, the CDR3 is TGCGCCAGCAGCTTGGCGGGACAGAAGGGCACTGAAGCTTTCTTT. It codes for CASSLAGQKGTEAFF. The chain links TRBV5-1 to TRBJ1-1, with 7 bases identical to TRBD1. J lost 4 bases, V lost 0 bases, and 6 bases had no gene match. CDR1 and CDR2 (germline): SGHRS, YFSETQ. The CDR3 extends over 15 amino acids.

This chain uses TRBV12-3 or TRBV12-4 with TRBJ2-3, with 7 bases matching TRBD1. CDR3 size: 13 residues. V trimming: 5 bases; J trimming: 2 bases; junction bases outside the gene matches: 1. This CDR3 reads CASSGTDTDTQYF. In DNA, the CDR3 is TGTGCCAGCAGTGGGACAGACACAGATACGCAGTATTTT.

This sequence joins TRBV11-3 and TRBJ1-5, with D unclear. Germline CDR1 SGHNT, CDR2 YENEEA. V was pared by 0 bases and J by 7 bases, with 7 bases between. The CDR3 extends over 13 amino acids. CDR3 DNA: TGTGCCAGCAGCTTAGAAATTGACCAGCCCCAGCATTTT. As protein: CASSLEIDQPQHF.